These T cell receptor beta chains were read from a single sample in a study of cytomegalovirus exposure and HLA in healthy donors. Profiling relied on immunoSEQ multiplex PCR, and the TCRdb table lists in-frame clones only, not all of them. Of roughly 48,000 clones listed, about 78% are singletons. The sequenced sample was PBMCs. These receptors originate from a woman aged 25-40 years in good health and CMV-seronegative. Both conserved end residues are part of each CDR3. D genes are given only for firm matches. A clone size is listed for some rows: how often the clone was seen (once, few, many), or a class if it is expanded.

cdr3_aa | cdr3_nt | v_call | clone_size | d_call | j_call
CASSLSASGGGSYNEQFF | TGTGCCAGCAGTTTATCGGCTAGCGGGGGGGGATCCTACAATGAGCAGTTCTTC | TRBV28 | - | TRBD2 | TRBJ2-1
CASSSDSFEAFF | TGTGCCAGCAGTTCGGACAGTTTTGAAGCTTTCTTT | TRBV6-5 | - | - | TRBJ1-1
CASSVRYRGGEQFF | TGTGCCAGCAGTGTTCGGTACCGGGGGGGAGAGCAGTTCTTC | TRBV25-1 | - | TRBD2 | TRBJ2-1
CAWIQGSSRLGYTF | TGTGCCTGGATTCAGGGAAGTTCTCGATTGGGCTACACCTTC | TRBV30 | - | - | TRBJ1-2
CASGRDSTSEQYF | TGTGCCAGCGGTCGGGACTCGACCTCCGAGCAGTACTTC | TRBV27 | - | - | TRBJ2-7
CASGSTSGQETQYF | TGTGCCAGCGGATCGACTAGCGGGCAAGAGACCCAGTACTTC | TRBV27 | - | TRBD2 | TRBJ2-5
CASSLTGTDSYEQYF | TGTGCCAGTAGTCTTACCGGGACAGACTCCTACGAGCAGTACTTC | TRBV19 | - | TRBD1 | TRBJ2-7
CSVESSSLEAFF | TGCAGCGTTGAAAGTAGTTCGCTTGAAGCTTTCTTT | TRBV29-1 | few | - | TRBJ1-1
CASSAGQAGNTIYF | TGTGCCAGCAGTGCCGGACAGGCTGGAAACACCATATATTTT | TRBV6-1 | - | TRBD1 | TRBJ1-3
CASSDPGSRDQPQHF | TGTGCCAGCAGTGATCCAGGGTCCCGGGATCAGCCCCAGCATTTT | TRBV6-4 | - | - | TRBJ1-5
CAWSVLFTGRGTEAFF | TGTGCCTGGAGTGTACTATTCACTGGGAGGGGGACTGAAGCTTTCTTT | TRBV30 | - | - | TRBJ1-1
CASTTLTGELSEQYF | TGCGCCAGCACCACCCTGACAGGGGAGCTTTCCGAGCAGTACTTC | TRBV5-1 | - | TRBD1 | TRBJ2-7
CASSLNTGELFF | TGTGCCAGCAGTCTTAACACCGGGGAGCTGTTTTTT | TRBV6-5 | - | - | TRBJ2-2
CASSFPISGANVLTF | TGCGCCAGCAGTTTTCCAATTTCTGGGGCCAACGTCCTGACTTTC | TRBV5-1 | many | - | TRBJ2-6
CASSEEGQSNSPLHF | TGTGCCAGCAGTGAAGAAGGACAGTCTAATTCACCCCTCCACTTT | TRBV2 | - | - | TRBJ1-6
CASSPSLLEGNEQFF | TGCGCCAGCAGCCCGTCCCTACTAGAGGGCAATGAGCAGTTCTTC | TRBV5-1 | medium-sized | - | TRBJ2-1
CASSQGLAGEQYF | TGTGCCAGCAGCCAGGGACTAGCGGGAGAGCAGTACTTC | TRBV7-3 | - | TRBD2 | TRBJ2-7
CAWSVGLAGELFF | TGTGCCTGGAGTGTAGGACTAGCTGGGGAGCTGTTTTTT | TRBV30 | - | TRBD2 | TRBJ2-2
CASRQLAGVSYEQYF | TGTGCCAGCAGGCAACTAGCGGGGGTAAGCTACGAGCAGTACTTC | TRBV7-6 | - | TRBD2 | TRBJ2-7
CASSQDSFAESNQPQHF | TGCGCCAGCAGCCAAGATTCGTTCGCAGAATCTAATCAGCCCCAGCATTTT | TRBV4-1 | - | - | TRBJ1-5
CASQTGGSQPQHF | TGTGCCAGCCAAACGGGGGGGAGTCAGCCCCAGCATTTT | TRBV6-6 | - | - | TRBJ1-5
CSVLLFSGAYEQYF | TGCAGCGTTCTTCTATTTTCAGGGGCCTACGAGCAGTACTTC | TRBV29-1 | - | - | TRBJ2-7
CAWGDLLLYNEQFF | TGTGCCTGGGGTGACTTGCTTCTCTACAATGAGCAGTTCTTC | TRBV30 | - | - | TRBJ2-1
CASSLEGTDSKETQYF | TGCGCCAGCAGCTTAGAAGGGACTGACTCAAAAGAGACCCAGTACTTC | TRBV5-1 | - | - | TRBJ2-5
CASGWHGSAFF | TGTGCCAGCGGATGGCACGGGAGCGCTTTCTTT | TRBV28 | - | - | TRBJ1-1
CASSYSTSGRNEQYF | TGTGCCAGCAGTTACTCGACTAGCGGGAGAAACGAGCAGTACTTC | TRBV6-6 | few | TRBD2 | TRBJ2-7
CAWGQGDSQPQHF | TGTGCCTGGGGACAGGGTGACAGTCAGCCCCAGCATTTT | TRBV30 | - | TRBD1 | TRBJ1-5
CASSVQGDYQETQYF | TGTGCCAGCAGTGTACAGGGGGATTACCAAGAGACCCAGTACTTC | TRBV2 | - | TRBD1 | TRBJ2-5
CASSFGLVQETQYF | TGTGCCAGCAGCTTCGGACTAGTTCAAGAGACCCAGTACTTC | TRBV7-8 | - | TRBD2 | TRBJ2-5
CASSLGLAGAVTDTQYF | TGCGCCAGCAGCCTGGGACTAGCGGGAGCGGTCACAGATACGCAGTATTTT | TRBV5-1 | - | TRBD2 | TRBJ2-3
CASSYRDRRFGYTF | TGTGCCAGCAGTTATCGGGACAGGCGGTTTGGCTACACCTTC | TRBV6-1 | - | TRBD1 | TRBJ1-2
CASSDGQNSPLHF | TGTGCCAGCAGTGACGGACAAAATTCACCCCTCCACTTT | TRBV6-4 | - | - | TRBJ1-6
CASSLDSSDTQYF | TGTGCCAGCAGCTTGGACAGCTCTGATACGCAGTATTTT | TRBV7-9 | - | - | TRBJ2-3
CASSESWTVNEKLFF | TGTGCCAGCAGTGAATCTTGGACAGTTAATGAAAAACTGTTTTTT | TRBV25-1 | few | - | TRBJ1-4
CTSSQGGKRERGTDTQYF | TGCACCAGCAGCCAGGGGGGTAAGCGGGAGCGGGGCACAGATACGCAGTATTTT | TRBV1 | - | - | TRBJ2-3
CASSLDTTRGGYTF | TGCGCCAGCAGCCTCGACACCACCCGCGGGGGCTACACCTTC | TRBV4-1 | - | - | TRBJ1-2
CASLLAGANVLTF | TGTGCCAGCCTTTTAGCTGGGGCCAACGTCCTGACTTTC | TRBV7-9 | - | - | TRBJ2-6
CASTTGVPNTEAFF | TGCGCCAGCACGACAGGGGTGCCGAACACTGAAGCTTTCTTT | TRBV5-1 | - | TRBD1 | TRBJ1-1
CASSYSRSYGYTF | TGTGCCAGCAGTTACTCGAGAAGCTATGGCTACACCTTC | TRBV6-5 | - | - | TRBJ1-2
CASSHTNTGELFF | TGTGCCAGCAGCCACACGAACACCGGGGAGCTGTTTTTT | TRBV6-5 | - | - | TRBJ2-2
CASSGGPRETQYF | TGTGCCAGCAGCGGGGGGCCTAGGGAGACCCAGTACTTC | TRBV6-1 | - | - | TRBJ2-5
CASSYSPGWNTEAFF | TGTGCCAGCAGTTACTCTCCAGGGTGGAACACTGAAGCTTTCTTT | TRBV6-5 | - | - | TRBJ1-1
CASSYSGTPAYEQYF | TGTGCCAGCAGTTACTCTGGGACACCCGCCTACGAGCAGTACTTC | TRBV6-5 | few | - | TRBJ2-7
CSVELGAQYF | TGCAGCGTGGAACTAGGTGCGCAGTATTTT | TRBV29-1 | - | - | TRBJ2-3
CASSLARATEQFF | TGTGCCAGCAGCTTAGCGAGGGCGACTGAGCAGTTCTTC | TRBV7-9 | - | - | TRBJ2-1
CASSKGEGGQYQETQYF | TGTGCCAGCAGTAAAGGGGAAGGGGGCCAGTACCAAGAGACCCAGTACTTC | TRBV2 | - | TRBD1 | TRBJ2-5
CASSPDRVEAFF | TGTGCCAGCAGCCCGGACAGGGTTGAAGCTTTCTTT | TRBV27 | - | TRBD1 | TRBJ1-1
CASSRQTSGRSDEQFF | TGCGCCAGCAGCCGCCAAACTAGCGGGAGAAGCGATGAGCAGTTCTTC | TRBV5-1 | - | TRBD2 | TRBJ2-1
CASSQGQTRAYEQYF | TGTGCCAGCAGCCAAGGGCAGACTAGAGCCTACGAGCAGTACTTC | TRBV4-2 | - | - | TRBJ2-7
CAWSLDSRIGELFF | TGTGCCTGGAGCCTGGACAGCCGAATAGGGGAGCTGTTTTTT | TRBV30 | - | - | TRBJ2-2
CAWSVRGVGEKLFF | TGTGCCTGGAGTGTTCGGGGAGTAGGGGAAAAACTGTTTTTT | TRBV30 | - | - | TRBJ1-4
CASSYGRTDTQYF | TGTGCCAGCAGTTACGGCCGCACAGATACGCAGTATTTT | TRBV6-5 | once | - | TRBJ2-3
CASSSGQGLNTEAFF | TGTGCCAGCAGTTCCGGACAGGGATTGAACACTGAAGCTTTCTTT | TRBV28 | - | TRBD1 | TRBJ1-1
CASSLDGHANQPQHF | TGTGCCAGCAGCTTAGATGGGCACGCCAATCAGCCCCAGCATTTT | TRBV11-2 | - | - | TRBJ1-5
CASSLFRGQSETQYF | TGCGCCAGCAGCTTGTTCAGGGGGCAGTCGGAGACCCAGTACTTC | TRBV5-1 | - | TRBD1 | TRBJ2-5
CASSPRVAGDTGELFF | TGTGCCAGCTCACCAAGGGTAGCGGGAGACACCGGGGAGCTGTTTTTT | TRBV18 | few | TRBD2 | TRBJ2-2